The clone carrying this T cell receptor (beta chain) was counted between two and nine times. The antigen remains undetermined. This entry comes from a study of regulatory T cells in long-lasting Graves disease. Study results and limitations: There were preferences for TRBV28, TRBJ1-2 and TRBJ2-5 in persistent disease. Few sampled subjects may have lowered accuracy.

The CDR3 is 17 residues long. Deletions cut 1 base from V and 7 bases from J, with 17 bases between. CDR1 and CDR2 from the germline V gene are SGHTA and FQGNSA. Arm-PCR of CDR3 regions and iRepertoire HTBI primers were used to build TCR beta libraries. TCRdb re-called the multiplex PCR reads through MiXCR, storing one row per CDR3 protein. The data contain approximately 470,000 distinct CDR3 sequences, 15% to 20% of them seen just once; the ten biggest clones take up about 12%. Noted time point: newly diagnosed GD, antithyroid drugs for less than 3 months. Extracted PBMC RNA gave rise to the TCR library. These sequences were also reported in another study, on T cells in Graves' hyperthyroidism and ophthalmopathy. From that study: Stable Graves' hyperthyroidism denoted no ophthalmopathy progression over 18 months.

This chain uses TRBV7-2 with TRBJ1-6; tentatively, D is TRBD1 (5 bases). The material sequenced was peripheral blood mononuclear cells (PBMCs), taken at new diagnosis, from a patient treated with antithyroid drugs. This TCR was recovered from a man aged 40-50 years with Graves disease. The CDR3 spells CASSLVGMGGRNSPLHF. The DNA for the CDR3 is TGTGCCAGCAGCTTAGTTGGAATGGGGGGTCGGAATTCACCCCTCCACTTT.